What follows are 20 T cell receptor beta chains derived from one specimen sequenced in a study of radiotherapy plus CTLA-4 blockade in lung cancer. Here immunoSEQ multiplex PCR was the method, and the copy in TCRdb shows in-frame clones only, minus some. This table has about 98,000 clones, 80% to 85% appearing once. The sequencing used peripheral blood, collected from a patient treated with radiotherapy plus ipilimumab. The receptors originated from a human donor with non-small cell lung cancer who had a partial response to radiotherapy plus ipilimumab.

This chain's CDR3 is CASGTSTSGANVLTF. The CDR3 bases are TGTGCCAGCGGGACTAGCACCTCTGGGGCCAACGTCCTGACTTTC. This chain joins TRBV7-9 and TRBJ2-6, with 9 bases fitting TRBD2. The V segment lost 8 bases and the J segment 0 bases; nucleotides outside the gene matches: 2. The germline CDR1 and CDR2 sequences are SEHNR and FQNEAQ (reference sequence). CDR3 length equals 15 residues.

V and J are TRBV2 and TRBJ1-5, with TRBD1 matching over 8 bases. This CDR3 has 13 residues. Trimming cost V 4 bases and J 7 bases; bases outside gene matches: 3. Germline values: CDR1 SNHLY, CDR2 FYNNEI. CDR3 nucleotide sequence: TGTGCCAGCAGTGTACAGGGGGAACAGCCCCAGCATTTT. Protein product: CASSVQGEQPQHF.

This rearrangement joins TRBV7-8 to TRBJ1-2; 7 bases align to TRBD1. The germline gives CDR1 SGHVS, CDR2 FQNEAQ. J was trimmed by 2 bases and V by 7 bases; bases with no gene match: 10. The CDR3 consists of 15 residues. This CDR3 is CASTPGGGENYGYTF. CDR3 nucleotide sequence: TGTGCCAGCACCCCGGGAGGGGGCGAAAACTATGGCTACACCTTC.

This rearrangement joins TRBV28 to TRBJ2-3, with 8 bases aligning to TRBD2. V dropped 7 bases and J dropped 0; count of bases not matched to a gene: 15. The CDR3 consists of 18 residues. CDR1 is MDHEN, CDR2 SYDVKM, per germline. The CDR3 nucleotides read TGTGCCAGCACTCCTGGAGAGGTACTAGCGGCGAGCACAGATACGCAGTATTTT. This codes for CASTPGEVLAASTDTQYF.

The V call is TRBV5-3, the J call TRBJ1-2, with D tentatively TRBD1 (5 bases). TRBV5-3 is noted as an ORF with a role that remains uncertain. The CDR3 runs 14 residues. V was pared by 8 bases and J by 7 bases, with 21 bases between. This chain's CDR3 is CASSTGTLSGGYTF. The CDR3 DNA follows: TGTGCCAGCAGCACCGGGACTTTGTCGGGTGGCTACACCTTC.

The CDR3 nucleotides read TGTGCCAGCAGCCCCGGGACTGGGTATGGCTACACCTTC. Protein: CASSPGTGYGYTF. The chain combines TRBV7-8 with TRBJ1-2, with D perhaps matching TRBD1 (5 bases). The CDR3 sequence is 13 residues long. V was clipped by 5 bases and J by 5 bases, with 12 bases between them. CDR1 and CDR2 (germline): SGHVS, FQNEAQ.

V and J are TRBV28 and TRBJ1-1; no clear D. The CDR3 is 11 amino acids. V lost 3 bases and J lost 5, with 4 bases in between. Germline CDR1 reads MDHEN; CDR2 reads SYDVKM. CDR3 loop: CASSFVTEAFF. The CDR3 DNA follows: TGTGCCAGCAGTTTCGTTACTGAAGCTTTCTTT. Full variable domain (rest looked up from reference TRBV28 and TRBJ1-1): DVKVTQSSRYLVKRTGEKVFLECVQDMDHENMFWYRQDPGLGLRLIYFSYDVKMKEKGDIPEGYSVSREKKERFSLILESASTNQTSMYLCASSFVTEAFFGQGTRLTVV.

The chain combines TRBV19 with TRBJ2-5; possibly TRBD1 for D (6 bases). This CDR3 is built from 11 residues. Germline assignment: CDR1 LNHDA and CDR2 SQIVND (reference sequence). The V gene lost 10 bases and the J gene lost 6 bases, with 12 bases spanning the gap. The CDR3 region is CATQGRQTQYF. CDR3 nucleotide sequence: TGTGCCACCCAGGGGCGGCAGACCCAGTACTTC.

The chain combines TRBV9 with TRBJ2-3; 7 bases agree with TRBD2. Trimming cost V 0 bases and J 5 bases; bases outside gene matches: 9. CDR3 length equals 16 residues. Germline V lookup: CDR1 SGDLS, CDR2 YYNGEE. The CDR3 nucleotides are TGTGCCAGCAGCGTAGCTGGCTACTGGGAGGGAGATACGCAGTATTTT. Amino acids: CASSVAGYWEGDTQYF.

The J gene is TRBJ2-1, the V gene TRBV5-1; a possible D gene is TRBD2 (5 bases). Germline V gene sequence: CDR1 SGHRS, CDR2 YFSETQ. This CDR3 has 14 amino acids. Trimming removed 4 bases at V and 7 bases at J, with 15 bases between. The CDR3 coding sequence is TGCGCCAGCAGCGACCAACTAGGTCTGAATGAGCAGTTCTTC. Its protein product is CASSDQLGLNEQFF. The full variable domain, its missing parts supplied by reference TRBV5-1 and TRBJ2-1, is KAGVTQTPRYLIKTRGQQVTLSCSPISGHRSVSWYQQTPGQGLQFLFEYFSETQRNKGNFPGRFSGRQFSNSRSEMNVSTLELGDSALYLCASSDQLGLNEQFFGPGTRLTVL.

This chain joins TRBV7-9 and TRBJ1-5; 10 nucleotides match TRBD1. The germline V gene has CDR1 SEHNR and CDR2 FQNEAQ (reference sequence). V was clipped by 5 bases and J by 7 bases; unmatched bases: 5. This CDR3 spans 14 amino acids. CDR3 in amino acids: CASSPGQGEQPQHF. The CDR3 coding sequence is TGTGCCAGCAGCCCAGGACAGGGGGAACAGCCCCAGCATTTT.

V usage is TRBV9 and J usage is TRBJ1-3, with 8 bases that match TRBD1. Per germline, CDR1 SGDLS and CDR2 YYNGEE. There are 17 residues in the CDR3. V gave up 0 bases and J gave up 0 bases; unmatched junction bases: 5. CDR3 residues: CASSVGGQGLSGNTIYF. In nucleotides, the CDR3 is TGTGCCAGCAGCGTAGGAGGACAGGGCCTCTCTGGAAACACCATATATTTT.

The V call is TRBV10-3, the J call TRBJ2-1, with 7 bases lining up with TRBD2. The V segment lost 10 bases and the J segment 9 bases; nucleotides outside the gene matches: 18. There are 15 residues in the CDR3. In germline, CDR1 is ENHRY, CDR2 SYGVKD. This CDR3 is CASSPLREGPGEQFF. In DNA form, the CDR3 reads TGTGCCAGCAGCCCCCTTAGGGAGGGCCCGGGTGAGCAGTTCTTC.

This clone turned up a few times. The chain employs TRBV5-6 and TRBJ2-3; 11 nucleotides agree with TRBD1. V dropped 4 bases and J dropped 4; count of bases not matched to a gene: 8. This CDR3 is 16 amino acids long. The germline V gene has CDR1 SGHDT and CDR2 YYEEEE. The DNA for the CDR3 is TGTGCCAGCAGCCCAATTAGGACAGGGGGCGCAGATACGCAGTATTTT. It is translated as CASSPIRTGGADTQYF.

The J gene is TRBJ2-1, the V gene TRBV7-3; 11 bases map to TRBD2. J was trimmed by 6 bases and V by 2 bases; bases with no gene match: 3. CDR3 length: 15 amino acids. The germline V gene encodes CDR1 SGHTA and CDR2 FQGTGA. Here the CDR3 DNA reads TGTGCCAGCAGCTTACCGGGACTAGCGGCCAATGAGCAGTTCTTC. Translation: CASSLPGLAANEQFF. Drawing the rest from reference TRBV7-3 and TRBJ2-1, the complete variable domain is GAGVSQTPSNKVTEKGKYVELRCDPISGHTALYWYRQSLGQGPEFLIYFQGTGAADDSGLPNDRFFAVRPEGSVSTLKIQRTERGDSAVYLCASSLPGLAANEQFFGPGTRLTVL.

The chain employs TRBV7-3 and TRBJ2-3, with TRBD2 as a possible D gene (5 bases). The CDR3 covers 14 residues. In germline, CDR1 is SGHTA, CDR2 FQGTGA. The V gene lost 5 bases and the J gene lost 3 bases, with 12 bases spanning the gap. CDR3 residues: CASSPGGFTDTQYF. The DNA of the CDR3 is TGTGCCAGCAGCCCAGGAGGTTTTACAGATACGCAGTATTTT.

The V gene is TRBV5-1, the J gene TRBJ2-3, with a tentative D call TRBD2 (5 bases). Trimming stripped 4 bases from V and 0 bases from J, with 15 bases between. CDR1 is SGHRS, CDR2 YFSETQ, per germline. CDR3 size: 16 residues. CDR3 nucleotide sequence: TGCGCCAGCAGCGCTGAGGTAGCGACTAGCACAGATACGCAGTATTTT. Its protein product is CASSAEVATSTDTQYF. Variable domain in full (rest from reference TRBV5-1 and TRBJ2-3): KAGVTQTPRYLIKTRGQQVTLSCSPISGHRSVSWYQQTPGQGLQFLFEYFSETQRNKGNFPGRFSGRQFSNSRSEMNVSTLELGDSALYLCASSAEVATSTDTQYFGPGTRLTVL.

This rearrangement joins TRBV7-2 to TRBJ1-5, with TRBD1 matching over 7 bases. With 6 bases clipped from V and 4 bases from J, the junction kept 15 bases outside the gene matches. Germline loops: CDR1 SGHTA, CDR2 FQGNSA. CDR3 size: 17 residues. Written as DNA, the CDR3 is TGTGCCAGCAGTTTGATGGGACAGCTTCAGGCGAATCAGCCCCAGCATTTT. It is translated as CASSLMGQLQANQPQHF. The variable domain in full, with the rest retrieved from reference TRBV7-2 and TRBJ1-5, is GAGVSQSPSNKVTEKGKDVELRCDPISGHTALYWYRQSLGQGLEFLIYFQGNSAPDKSGLPSDRFSAERTGGSVSTLTIQRTQQEDSAVYLCASSLMGQLQANQPQHFGDGTRLSIL.

This chain connects TRBV30 to TRBJ2-7, with TRBD1 matching over 9 bases. V lost 6 bases to trimming and J lost 0 bases; unmatched junction nucleotides: 3. This CDR3 region has 13 residues. The germline gives CDR1 GTSNPN, CDR2 SVGIG (reference sequence). The CDR3 region has the DNA TGTGCCTGTGACAGGGGGTCCTCCTACGAGCAGTACTTC. This sequence encodes CACDRGSSYEQYF. The whole variable domain, remainder taken from reference TRBV30 and TRBJ2-7, is SQTIHQWPATLVQPVGSPLSLECTVEGTSNPNLYWYRQAAGRGLQLLFYSVGIGQISSEVPQNLSASRPQDRQFILSSKKLLLSDSGFYLCACDRGSSYEQYFGPGTRLTVT.

V is TRBV5-5 and J is TRBJ2-2, with 11 nucleotides matching TRBD2. V was pared by 2 bases and J by 1 base, with 7 bases of the junction left unmatched. This CDR3 has 18 residues. Germline CDR1 SGHKS, CDR2 YYEKEE (reference sequence). CDR3 sequence reads: CASSFYSGRAGNTGELFF. CDR3 DNA: TGTGCCAGCAGCTTCTATAGCGGGAGGGCCGGGAACACCGGGGAGCTGTTTTTT.